The 12 T cell receptor beta chains listed next were all sequenced from one sample in a study of T cells after yellow fever vaccination. TCRdb called the 5' RACE reads again in MiXCR, with one record for every CDR3 protein. Counted here are some 350,000 distinct CDR3 sequences, around a tenth occurring once; the ten biggest clones make up roughly 18%. This specimen was PBMCs, taken on the day of the first yellow fever vaccination. These receptor sequences come from a man aged 18 to 30 who received the YFV17D yellow fever vaccine.

This clonotype was seen many times. This chain uses TRBV4-1 with TRBJ1-1, with TRBD1 as a possible D gene (5 bases). Germline V lookup: CDR1 MGHRA, CDR2 YSYEKL. The CDR3 covers 12 residues. Trimming removed 1 base at V and 12 bases at J, with 12 bases between. The DNA of the CDR3 is TGCGCCAGCAGCCAAGGGGGGGTAAAGCCTTTCTTT. Its translation: CASSQGGVKPFF.

This clonotype was picked up a small number of times. The V and J genes are TRBV20-1 and TRBJ1-2; D gene ambiguous. V lost 2 bases and J 0 bases, leaving 19 bases between the germline ends. Germline lookup yields CDR1 DFQATT and CDR2 SNEGSKA (reference sequence). The CDR3 extends over 17 amino acids. CDR3 amino acids: CSARKPKGGSTNYGYTF. The DNA of the CDR3 is TGCAGTGCTAGAAAACCGAAAGGTGGTTCAACTAACTATGGCTACACCTTC.

The V and J genes are TRBV27 and TRBJ1-6; possibly TRBD1 for D (6 bases). Germline CDR1 and CDR2: MNHEY and SMNVEV (reference sequence). V lost 3 bases, J lost 9 bases, and 12 bases lay in between. The CDR3 totals 14 residues. The CDR3: CASSLARGSSPLHF. DNA for the CDR3: TGTGCCAGCAGTTTGGCCAGGGGCTCTTCACCCCTCCACTTT.

The V call is TRBV7-8, the J call TRBJ2-1; a possible D gene is TRBD2 (8 bases). Trimming cost V 1 base and J 5 bases, with 24 bases left between them. CDR3 length: 19 residues. Germline V lookup: CDR1 SGHVS, CDR2 FQNEAQ. CDR3 in amino acids: CASSLVLTGRGLDDNEQFF. The CDR3 DNA reads as TGTGCCAGCAGCTTAGTTTTGACAGGGCGGGGACTAGACGACAATGAGCAGTTCTTC.

This clonotype has more than one count but fewer than ten. The chain employs TRBV29-1 and TRBJ2-7; maybe TRBD1 (6 bases). The germline gives CDR1 SQVTM, CDR2 ANQGSEA. Trimming took 6 bases from V and 7 from J, leaving 25 bases between them. The CDR3 is 15 amino acids. CDR3 loop: CSVGTGKEGGWEQYF. The CDR3 nucleotides read TGCAGCGTAGGTACAGGGAAAGAAGGTGGATGGGAGCAGTACTTC.

This clonotype came up a few times. CDR3 sequence reads: CASSYGGGGYNEQFF. In DNA form, the CDR3 reads TGTGCCAGCAGTTACGGCGGCGGGGGCTACAATGAGCAGTTCTTC. J is TRBJ2-1 and V is TRBV6-5, with TRBD2 matching over 7 bases. The CDR3 is made up of 15 amino acids. Trimming at V came to 2 bases and at J to 3 bases, leaving 4 bases not matched to a gene. Germline CDR1 reads MNHEY; CDR2 reads SVGAGI.

The rearrangement links TRBV12-3 or TRBV12-4 to TRBJ1-1; weak D call: TRBD1 (5 bases). The V and J ends lost 2 bases and 1 base respectively, with 11 bases between them. The CDR3 totals 15 residues. CDR3 region: CASSLQGGWNTEAFF. Here the CDR3 DNA reads TGTGCCAGCAGTTTACAGGGAGGCTGGAACACTGAAGCTTTCTTT.

J is TRBJ2-1 and V is TRBV12-3 or TRBV12-4, with D possibly being TRBD2 (5 bases). Trimming removed 2 bases at V and 6 bases at J, with 8 bases between. The CDR3 sequence is 13 residues long. The DNA of the CDR3 is TGTGCCAGCAGTTTACCGGACTCCAATGAGCAGTTCTTC. Translating gives CASSLPDSNEQFF.

The chain carries TRBV5-1 and TRBJ2-3, with 7 bases identical to TRBD2. Losses at the gene ends were 4 bases for V and 2 bases for J; bases not matched to a gene: 10. The CDR3 extends over 16 amino acids. CDR1 is SGHRS, CDR2 YFSETQ, per germline. The CDR3 DNA sequence: TGCGCCAGCAGCCGGGGCCAGGGAGGGCCCACAGATACGCAGTATTTT. Its translation is CASSRGQGGPTDTQYF.

The chain is built from TRBV9 and TRBJ2-7; D might be TRBD2 (7 bases). The CDR3 consists of 15 residues. V was pared by 0 bases and J by 5 bases, with 15 bases between. Germline V gene sequence: CDR1 SGDLS, CDR2 YYNGEE. The CDR3 region is CASSVEPRGAHEQYF. The CDR3 DNA is TGTGCCAGCAGCGTAGAGCCCCGGGGGGCCCACGAGCAGTACTTC.

V gene TRBV20-1 combines with J gene TRBJ1-5; 10 bases are shared with TRBD1. Germline CDR1 and CDR2: DFQATT and SNEGSKA (reference sequence). This CDR3 region has 15 residues. Trimming at V came to 2 bases and at J to 6 bases, leaving 7 bases not matched to a gene. CDR3 residues: CSARNPGQGTQPQHF. The DNA for the CDR3 is TGCAGTGCTAGAAACCCGGGACAGGGGACTCAGCCCCAGCATTTT.

This clonotype showed up just a few times. CDR3 in DNA: TGTGCCACCAGTGATACCTCCGTGGACGAGCAGTACTTC. Its translation: CATSDTSVDEQYF. The chain recombines TRBV24-1 with TRBJ2-7; D is uncertain. CDR1 is KGHDR, CDR2 SFDVKD, per germline. The CDR3 runs 13 residues. Trimming pared 3 bases from V and 5 bases from J, leaving 10 bases between.